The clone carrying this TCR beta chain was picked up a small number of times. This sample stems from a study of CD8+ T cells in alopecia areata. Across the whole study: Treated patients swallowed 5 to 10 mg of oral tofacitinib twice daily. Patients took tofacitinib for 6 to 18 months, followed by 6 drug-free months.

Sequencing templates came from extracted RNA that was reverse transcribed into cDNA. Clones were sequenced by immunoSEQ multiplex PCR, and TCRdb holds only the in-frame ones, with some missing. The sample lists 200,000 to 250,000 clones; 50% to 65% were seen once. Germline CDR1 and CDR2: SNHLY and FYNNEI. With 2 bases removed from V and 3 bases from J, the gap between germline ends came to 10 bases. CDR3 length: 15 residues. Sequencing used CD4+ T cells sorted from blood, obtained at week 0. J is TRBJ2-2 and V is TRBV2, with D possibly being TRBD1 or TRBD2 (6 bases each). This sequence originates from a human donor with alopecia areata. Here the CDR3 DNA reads TGTGCCAGCAGTGAACCGGGGGCGCACACCGGGGAGCTGTTTTTT. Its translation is CASSEPGAHTGELFF. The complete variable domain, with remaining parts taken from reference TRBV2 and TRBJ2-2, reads EPEVTQTPSHQVTQMGQEVILRCVPISNHLYFYWYRQILGQKVEFLVSFYNNEISEKSEIFDDQFSVERPDGSNFTLKIRSTKLEDSAMYFCASSEPGAHTGELFFGEGSRLTVL.